The entry below describes one T cell receptor (beta chain). This clonotype was picked up a small number of times. The antigen it binds to is not known. No clone much larger than this one lies a single base away; base qualities are absent. Inclusive of the bounding cysteine and phenylalanine, the CDR3 is 16 residues long. The sequence is cut down to CDR3 DNA, 48 bases in frame from base 1. V is cut back by 1 base and J by 4 bases, with 12 bases in the junction unmatched. CDR1 and CDR2, per the germline V gene (reference sequence), are DFQATT and SNEGSKA. Systemically healthy Caucasian individuals from Russia, 39 in total and aged roughly 6 to 100 years, were included as donors. Each donor gave 8 to 10 milliliters of peripheral blood, drawn into EDTA-treated Vacutainer tubes. Ficoll-Paque density-gradient centrifugation was used to isolate PBMCs, with at least 6.5 million per sample. Trizol reagent was used to extract total RNA from PBMCs, with at least 5.5 micrograms per sample. For every donor, flow cytometry on a PBMC aliquot measured the percentage of naive CD45RAhigh/CD27high T cells.

The data stem from a study of blood T cells in healthy people across ages (dated by TCRdb to 2015 to 2017). Some background on the complete study: In model experiments, template switching captured roughly one uniquely barcoded TCR beta cDNA molecule for every two T cells. To avoid experimental bias, donors of different ages were distributed randomly across sequencing lanes. Donors were grouped into four age groups: young (average roughly 15 years), middle-aged (39), aged (around 60) and long-lived (roughly 80). For two donors (one aged 18 to 30 and one aged 80 or older), the study analyzed two additional independent replicas of 1 million unique cDNA reads from the same blood draw. The study measured age-related changes in TCR beta repertoire diversity using deep sequencing normalized with unique cDNA molecular identifiers. Results and caveats for the whole study, not just this receptor: The percentage of naive T cells measured by flow cytometry correlated strongly with observed TCR beta diversity. Observed TCR beta diversity per million T cells fell roughly linearly with age, and a significant reduction was already apparent by age around 39. Estimates of total diversity based on one million sequenced T cells were considered lower bounds and underestimates. The CMV infection status of donors was not known, potentially confounding age-related changes in expanded clonotypes. The long-lived group showed more naive CD4+ T cells, fewer expanded clones and increased TCR diversity than the aged group, suggesting age selection. Since profiling was done on bulk unsorted PBMCs, naive and antigen-experienced compartments could not be conclusively compared.

The library was produced with 5' RACE. TCRdb names Illumina HiSeq 2500 as the instrument used. A second PCR of roughly 7 to 12 cycles was run with a J-beta primer mix and a sample-barcoded 5' primer. A template-switch 5' adaptor carrying 12 random nucleotides introduced a unique molecular identifier onto each TCR beta cDNA molecule. Each sample yielded at least 2.5 million CDR3-containing paired-end reads. First-strand cDNA was synthesized from all RNA with the Mint cDNA synthesis kit, primed by a TRBC-specific oligonucleotide. All cDNA was treated with uracil-DNA glycosylase and then went through a first 18-cycle PCR with the universal primers M1SS and BC2_uni_R. The published analysis was carried out like this. For normalization, 1 million high-quality reads, each with a distinct molecular identifier, were randomly selected from each sample. Reads sharing molecular identifiers were discarded rather than binned into consensus sequences. MiTCR, run with a Q25 quality threshold and the strictest error-elimination algorithm, handled CDR3 identification, clonotype clustering and error correction. Lower-bound total TCR beta diversity was estimated with a nonparametric unseen species model using Euler transformation. Clones were called with MiXCR by TCRdb after fastp trimmed the public reads at Q25, and only in-frame beta chains were retained. Here each entry gathers all rows of one CDR3 protein and keeps the most common genes and DNA. These V and J calls derive from TCRdb rather than the authors' analysis. In all, the sample holds 1.5 million to 2 million distinct CDR3 sequences, and roughly 27% of those were seen once. Approximately 7.7% of the sample goes to the ten largest clones.

The clonotype comes from a young woman in good health. Sequencing was carried out using blood. The chain employs TRBV20-1 and TRBJ2-7, and 8 bases in between align with TRBD1. The CDR3 corresponds to CSARATLQDRAYEQYF. The DNA sequence is TGCAGTGCTAGAGCAACGCTCCAGGACAGGGCGTACGAGCAGTACTTC.